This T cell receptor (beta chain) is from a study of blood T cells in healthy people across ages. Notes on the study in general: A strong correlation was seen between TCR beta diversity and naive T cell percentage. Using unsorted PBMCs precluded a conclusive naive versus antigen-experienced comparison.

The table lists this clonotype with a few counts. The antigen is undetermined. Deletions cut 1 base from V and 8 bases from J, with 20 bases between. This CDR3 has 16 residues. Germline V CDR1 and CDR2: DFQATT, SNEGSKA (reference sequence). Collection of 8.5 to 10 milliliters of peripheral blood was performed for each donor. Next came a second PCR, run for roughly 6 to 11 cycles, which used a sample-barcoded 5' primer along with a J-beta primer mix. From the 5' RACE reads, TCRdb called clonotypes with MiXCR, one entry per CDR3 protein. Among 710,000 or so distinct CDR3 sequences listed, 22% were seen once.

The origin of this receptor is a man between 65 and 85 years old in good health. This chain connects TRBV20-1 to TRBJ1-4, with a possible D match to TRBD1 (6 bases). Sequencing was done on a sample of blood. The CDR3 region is CSARGTGAQLGEKLFF. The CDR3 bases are TGCAGTGCTAGAGGCACGGGGGCGCAGCTAGGGGAAAAACTGTTTTTT.